The present TCR beta chain was sequenced within a study of T cell responses to AZD1222 COVID-19 vaccine. Study-wide findings and caveats: Unmutated variant regions reportedly attract nearly half of all spike-specific TCRs. White British donors predominated, females outnumbered males, and clonal diversity was possibly underestimated. Researchers took repertoire samples only after the peak T cell response had come.

The assay was immunoSEQ multiplex PCR, and TCRdb's table has in-frame clones only and misses some. The data hold 150,000 to 200,000 clones, with around nine tenths observed a single time. A remark on this clone: The antigen is not known.

Germline assignment: CDR1 LGHNA and CDR2 YNFKEQ. J was trimmed by 7 bases and V by 0 bases; bases with no gene match: 5. The CDR3 is 15 amino acids. The sample here was peripheral blood, taken on day 0 of AZD1222 vaccination. The gene calls are TRBV4-2 and TRBJ1-4; 7 bases agree with TRBD1. The TCR comes from an adult in good health. The CDR3 spells CASSQDTGASEKLFF. DNA of the CDR3: TGTGCCAGCAGCCAAGATACAGGGGCAAGTGAAAAACTGTTTTTT.